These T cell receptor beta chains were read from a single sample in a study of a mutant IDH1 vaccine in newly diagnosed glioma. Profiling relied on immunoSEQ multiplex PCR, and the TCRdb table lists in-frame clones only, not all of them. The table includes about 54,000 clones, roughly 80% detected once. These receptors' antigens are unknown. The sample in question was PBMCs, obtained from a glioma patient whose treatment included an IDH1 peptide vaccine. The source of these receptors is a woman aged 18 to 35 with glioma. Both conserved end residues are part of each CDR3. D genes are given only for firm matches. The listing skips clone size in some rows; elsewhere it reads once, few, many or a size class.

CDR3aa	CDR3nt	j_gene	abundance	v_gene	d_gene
CASSLGAGSSYEQYF	TGTGCCAGCAGCTTGGGAGCAGGAAGCTCCTACGAGCAGTACTTC	TRBJ2-7	.	TRBV5-6	.
CSVEEIAFTDTQYF	TGCAGCGTTGAAGAGATAGCCTTCACAGATACGCAGTATTTT	TRBJ2-3	few	TRBV29-1	.
CASSIELAGNQPQHF	TGTGCCAGTAGTATAGAATTGGCAGGCAATCAGCCCCAGCATTTT	TRBJ1-5	.	TRBV19	.
CASSLGVTLLETQYF	TGCGCCAGCAGCTTGGGCGTCACCCTACTGGAGACCCAGTACTTC	TRBJ2-5	.	TRBV5-1	.
CASKKLDTGELFF	TGTGCCAGCAAAAAACTAGACACCGGGGAGCTGTTTTTT	TRBJ2-2	.	TRBV27	.
CASSMTGDEQYF	TGTGCCAGCAGTATGACAGGGGACGAGCAGTACTTC	TRBJ2-7	.	TRBV27	TRBD1
CASNPARGINNEQFF	TGTGCCAGCAACCCCGCTAGGGGGATAAACAATGAGCAGTTCTTC	TRBJ2-1	once	TRBV6-1	.
CASSVGLAGVRYNEQFF	TGTGCCAGCAGCGTAGGGCTAGCGGGAGTGCGGTACAATGAGCAGTTCTTC	TRBJ2-1	.	TRBV9	TRBD2
CASSYSRGEQYF	TGTGCCAGCAGTTACTCGAGGGGGGAGCAGTACTTC	TRBJ2-7	.	TRBV6-5	.
CASSVGGRSGEQYF	TGTGCCAGCAGCGTCGGCGGGAGGTCCGGCGAGCAGTACTTC	TRBJ2-7	.	TRBV9	TRBD2
CASSSKVGSMGYTF	TGTGCCAGCAGCTCCAAAGTAGGCTCTATGGGCTACACCTTC	TRBJ1-2	.	TRBV5-4	.
CAISWTGAKNIQYF	TGTGCCATCAGCTGGACAGGGGCCAAAAACATTCAGTACTTC	TRBJ2-4	.	TRBV10-3	TRBD1
CASSSRDLNEQFF	TGTGCCAGCAGCTCCCGGGACCTCAATGAGCAGTTCTTC	TRBJ2-1	.	TRBV9	.
CASSLVGTSGGAKGEQFF	TGCGCCAGCAGCTTGGTCGGGACTAGCGGGGGGGCAAAGGGTGAGCAGTTCTTC	TRBJ2-1	.	TRBV5-1	TRBD2
CASSSRTVSGSYNEQFF	TGTGCCAGCAGCTCAAGGACTGTCAGCGGCTCCTACAATGAGCAGTTCTTC	TRBJ2-1	.	TRBV7-9	.
CASSMDGGSGNTIYF	TGTGCCAGCAGTATGGACGGGGGCTCTGGAAACACCATATATTTT	TRBJ1-3	.	TRBV6-5	.
CASSVGAGRETQYF	TGTGCCAGCAGCGTCGGTGCAGGGCGCGAGACCCAGTACTTC	TRBJ2-5	.	TRBV7-9	.
CASSPQGAVTEAFF	TGTGCCAGCAGCCCACAGGGGGCGGTTACTGAAGCTTTCTTT	TRBJ1-1	.	TRBV6-1	TRBD1
CASSPRGGVNYGYTF	TGTGCCAGCAGTCCCCGGGGAGGGGTTAACTATGGCTACACCTTC	TRBJ1-2	.	TRBV28	.
CASSGLSAGREGEQYF	TGTGCCAGCAGCGGATTATCAGCGGGGAGAGAGGGCGAGCAGTACTTC	TRBJ2-7	.	TRBV11-3	TRBD2
CASSLDRARDTQYF	TGTGCCAGCAGCTTAGATAGAGCGAGAGATACGCAGTATTTT	TRBJ2-3	.	TRBV11-3	.
CAWREDGYTF	TGTGCCTGGAGAGAAGATGGCTACACCTTC	TRBJ1-2	.	TRBV30	.
CASSPRQTYGYTF	TGTGCCAGCTCACCGAGGCAAACCTATGGCTACACCTTC	TRBJ1-2	.	TRBV18	.
CAWSVRSTGIEFF	TGTGCCTGGAGTGTACGTTCGACGGGTATTGAGTTCTTC	TRBJ2-1	.	TRBV30	.
CASSWTSVIQETQYF	TGTGCCAGCAGTTGGACTAGCGTTATCCAAGAGACCCAGTACTTC	TRBJ2-5	.	TRBV6-1	TRBD2
CASSMGNTEAFF	TGTGCCAGTAGTATGGGGAACACTGAAGCTTTCTTT	TRBJ1-1	.	TRBV19	.
CASSLSPLGGTEAFF	TGTGCCAGCAGTTTATCCCCCCTCGGGGGCACTGAAGCTTTCTTT	TRBJ1-1	.	TRBV27	.
CASSEGQGWWAFF	TGTGCCAGCAGCGAAGGACAGGGCTGGTGGGCTTTCTTT	TRBJ1-1	few	TRBV7-2	TRBD1
CASRTGTNQPQHF	TGTGCCAGCAGAACAGGGACTAATCAGCCCCAGCATTTT	TRBJ1-5	once	TRBV2	.
CASSLAGTGSYEQYF	TGTGCCAGCAGTTTAGCTGGGACAGGGAGTTACGAGCAGTACTTC	TRBJ2-7	.	TRBV27	TRBD1
CASSEASGGNTEAFF	TGTGCCAGCAGTGAAGCGTCGGGGGGGAACACTGAAGCTTTCTTT	TRBJ1-1	.	TRBV6-1	.
CASSPGARVDTIYF	TGTGCCAGCAGCCCGGGGGCCAGGGTAGACACCATATATTTT	TRBJ1-3	.	TRBV5-6	.
CASSPSGAGNTIYF	TGTGCCAGCAGCCCGTCGGGGGCTGGAAACACCATATATTTT	TRBJ1-3	few	TRBV7-3	.
CASTPARGPTDEQYF	TGTGCCAGCACCCCTGCCCGGGGGCCGACGGACGAGCAGTACTTC	TRBJ2-7	.	TRBV6-5	.
CASSFIAGGRTNEQFF	TGTGCCAGCAGCTTCATAGCGGGGGGGCGAACGAATGAGCAGTTCTTC	TRBJ2-1	once	TRBV7-2	TRBD2
CASSTRGGGSGNTIYF	TGTGCCAGTAGTACCCGAGGAGGAGGCTCTGGAAACACCATATATTTT	TRBJ1-3	.	TRBV19	.
CASSIEGTLQPQHF	TGTGCCAGTAGTATAGAAGGGACACTCCAGCCCCAGCATTTT	TRBJ1-5	.	TRBV19	.
CSVLSTGTGNTGELFF	TGCAGCGTCCTATCCACCGGGACTGGGAACACCGGGGAGCTGTTTTTT	TRBJ2-2	.	TRBV29-1	.
CASSFRRGRLAGELFF	TGTGCCAGCAGCTTCCGCAGGGGGCGCCTCGCCGGGGAGCTGTTTTTT	TRBJ2-2	.	TRBV5-4	TRBD1
CASSYDSGAYGYTF	TGTGCCAGCAGTTATGACAGCGGGGCCTATGGCTACACCTTC	TRBJ1-2	.	TRBV6-6	.
CASSYAQGGWTGELFF	TGTGCCAGCAGTTACGCGCAGGGGGGTTGGACCGGGGAGCTGTTTTTT	TRBJ2-2	.	TRBV6-5	.
CASSPTGYEQYF	TGTGCCAGCAGCCCTACAGGGTACGAGCAGTACTTC	TRBJ2-7	.	TRBV7-2	.